A selection of T cell receptor beta chains follows, all from one sample in a study of human T cells and chemical hapten exposure. TCRdb re-called the RACE reads through MiXCR, storing one row per CDR3 protein. The profile shows 100,000 or so distinct CDR3 sequences, 30% to 35% of them singletons. Sequences were derived from whole blood, sampled in connection with sensitization to the hapten diphenylcyclopropenone (DPC). These receptors were obtained from a middle-aged man with alopecia areata. Some clones in this sample may be carry-over from other donors' samples. Each CDR3 is given with its conserved first and last residue. The D gene is left open where the match is weak. The size of a clone is reported for some rows only, either as once, few or many, or as a class for expanded clones.

J gene: TRBJ1-5
D gene: -
CDR3 length: 13
clone size: -
V gene: TRBV20-1
CDR3 DNA: TGCAGTGCTAGTGGTTCTGGCAATCAGCCCCAGCATTTT
CDR3 protein: CSASGSGNQPQHF

J gene: TRBJ1-1
D gene: -
CDR3 length: 12
clone size: few
V gene: TRBV12-3/TRBV12-4
CDR3 DNA: TGTGCCAGCAGTTTATTGTCTACTGAAGCTTTCTTT
CDR3 protein: CASSLLSTEAFF

J gene: TRBJ2-7
D gene: -
CDR3 length: 12
clone size: -
V gene: TRBV28
CDR3 DNA: TGTGCCAGCAGTGAGGTGGTTTACGAGCAGTACTTC
CDR3 protein: CASSEVVYEQYF

J gene: TRBJ2-3
D gene: -
CDR3 length: 17
clone size: few
V gene: TRBV29-1
CDR3 DNA: TGCAGCGTTGAAGGTTCCGTAGGACAGATGAGCACAGATACGCAGTATTTT
CDR3 protein: CSVEGSVGQMSTDTQYF

J gene: TRBJ1-2
D gene: -
CDR3 length: 16
clone size: few
V gene: TRBV4-3
CDR3 DNA: TGCGCCAGCAGCCAAGATTGGGGGTCGGTGAGCTATGGCTACACCTTC
CDR3 protein: CASSQDWGSVSYGYTF

J gene: TRBJ2-1
D gene: TRBD2
CDR3 length: 16
clone size: -
V gene: TRBV29-1
CDR3 DNA: TGCAGCGTTGTCCGGGGGACTAGCGGGAGGGGGAATGAGCAGTTCTTC
CDR3 protein: CSVVRGTSGRGNEQFF

J gene: TRBJ2-2
D gene: -
CDR3 length: 15
clone size: -
V gene: TRBV7-6
CDR3 DNA: TGTGCCAGCAGCTTAATTCGCGGCAGGGGTGGGGAGCTGTTTTTT
CDR3 protein: CASSLIRGRGGELFF

J gene: TRBJ2-1
D gene: -
CDR3 length: 14
clone size: -
V gene: TRBV29-1
CDR3 DNA: TGCAGCGGAATCTGGGGGGGGCCATACAATGAGCAGTTCTTC
CDR3 protein: CSGIWGGPYNEQFF

J gene: TRBJ2-3
D gene: -
CDR3 length: 13
clone size: few
V gene: TRBV29-1
CDR3 DNA: TGCAGCGTTGAAGGTCCCGAAGCGGGTACGCAGTATTTT
CDR3 protein: CSVEGPEAGTQYF

J gene: TRBJ2-5
D gene: -
CDR3 length: 13
clone size: -
V gene: TRBV6-1
CDR3 DNA: TGTGCCAGCAGTGAGCGGGGCCAAGAGACCCAGTACTTC
CDR3 protein: CASSERGQETQYF

J gene: TRBJ2-7
D gene: TRBD2
CDR3 length: 15
clone size: -
V gene: TRBV27
CDR3 DNA: TGTGCCAGCAGCAATGGACTAGCGGGAGCTTACGAGCAGTACTTC
CDR3 protein: CASSNGLAGAYEQYF

J gene: TRBJ2-3
D gene: TRBD2
CDR3 length: 17
clone size: few
V gene: TRBV12-3/TRBV12-4
CDR3 DNA: TGTGCCAGCAGTATTCAACGACTAGCGGGAAGCACAGATACGCAGTATTTT
CDR3 protein: CASSIQRLAGSTDTQYF

J gene: TRBJ2-1
D gene: -
CDR3 length: 13
clone size: -
V gene: TRBV20-1
CDR3 DNA: TGCAGTGCTCCGGGGGACTCCTACAATGAGCAGTTCTTC
CDR3 protein: CSAPGDSYNEQFF

J gene: TRBJ2-3
D gene: TRBD2
CDR3 length: 20
clone size: -
V gene: TRBV20-1
CDR3 DNA: TGCAGTGCAGCTCACAGGACTAGCGGGGAAAAATACGCTAGCACAGATACGCAGTATTTT
CDR3 protein: CSAAHRTSGEKYASTDTQYF

J gene: TRBJ2-3
D gene: -
CDR3 length: 14
clone size: -
V gene: TRBV6-5
CDR3 DNA: TGTGCCAGCAGACCCAGGGTCGACACAGATACGCAGTATTTT
CDR3 protein: CASRPRVDTDTQYF

J gene: TRBJ1-6
D gene: TRBD1
CDR3 length: 16
clone size: -
V gene: TRBV5-1
CDR3 DNA: TGCGCCAGCAGCTTACGGGGACAGGGGATAGGATCACCCCTCCACTTT
CDR3 protein: CASSLRGQGIGSPLHF

J gene: TRBJ1-2
D gene: TRBD1
CDR3 length: 13
clone size: -
V gene: TRBV6-1
CDR3 DNA: TGTGCCAGCAGTGGACAGGGGGGACGTGGCTACACCTTC
CDR3 protein: CASSGQGGRGYTF

J gene: TRBJ1-2
D gene: -
CDR3 length: 12
clone size: -
V gene: TRBV5-6
CDR3 DNA: TGTGCCAGCAGCTTGGGCAGAGGCGGCTACACCTTC
CDR3 protein: CASSLGRGGYTF

J gene: TRBJ2-3
D gene: -
CDR3 length: 17
clone size: -
V gene: TRBV5-1
CDR3 DNA: TGCGCCAGCAGCCCAAATACTAGGCTCTCTAGCACAGATACGCAGTATTTT
CDR3 protein: CASSPNTRLSSTDTQYF

J gene: TRBJ2-2
D gene: -
CDR3 length: 16
clone size: few
V gene: TRBV5-1
CDR3 DNA: TGCGCCAGCAGCTTGGTAGTCCCCCCGAACACCGGGGAGCTGTTTTTT
CDR3 protein: CASSLVVPPNTGELFF

J gene: TRBJ2-3
D gene: TRBD2
CDR3 length: 14
clone size: -
V gene: TRBV29-1
CDR3 DNA: TGCAGCGCCCAGACTAGCGGGCCTACAGATACGCAGTATTTT
CDR3 protein: CSAQTSGPTDTQYF

J gene: TRBJ1-5
D gene: -
CDR3 length: 15
clone size: -
V gene: TRBV7-8
CDR3 DNA: TGTGCCAGCAGCTTTCAGGGAGGGGGTGATCAGCCCCAGCATTTT
CDR3 protein: CASSFQGGGDQPQHF

J gene: TRBJ2-1
D gene: TRBD1
CDR3 length: 14
clone size: -
V gene: TRBV24-1
CDR3 DNA: TGTGCCACCAGTGGTGGACAGGGGCTAAATGAGCAGTTCTTC
CDR3 protein: CATSGGQGLNEQFF

J gene: TRBJ2-1
D gene: TRBD2
CDR3 length: 16
clone size: -
V gene: TRBV6-2/TRBV6-3
CDR3 DNA: TGTGCCAGCAGTTATAGGACTAGCTCTAGCTACAATGAGCAGTTCTTC
CDR3 protein: CASSYRTSSSYNEQFF

J gene: TRBJ2-3
D gene: TRBD2
CDR3 length: 15
clone size: many
V gene: TRBV29-1
CDR3 DNA: TGCAGCGTTGCAAGGACTAGCGGGCGGAGGGATACGCAGTATTTT
CDR3 protein: CSVARTSGRRDTQYF

J gene: TRBJ2-1
D gene: TRBD2
CDR3 length: 13
clone size: -
V gene: TRBV12-3/TRBV12-4
CDR3 DNA: TGTGCCAGCACCACTAGCGGGAGCAATGAGCAGTTCTTC
CDR3 protein: CASTTSGSNEQFF

J gene: TRBJ2-1
D gene: -
CDR3 length: 20
clone size: -
V gene: TRBV12-2
CDR3 DNA: TGTGCAAGTCGCTTAGCGGGGGGACTACCGGCAGGGGGCTCCTACAATGAGCAGTTCTTC
CDR3 protein: CASRLAGGLPAGGSYNEQFF

J gene: TRBJ2-7
D gene: TRBD2
CDR3 length: 16
clone size: -
V gene: TRBV27
CDR3 DNA: TGTGCCAGCAGTCCGCTTACTAGCGGGGTTTCCTACGAGCAGTACTTC
CDR3 protein: CASSPLTSGVSYEQYF

J gene: TRBJ2-3
D gene: -
CDR3 length: 12
clone size: -
V gene: TRBV5-1
CDR3 DNA: TGCGCCAGCAGCGTCGATCTAGATACGCAGTATTTT
CDR3 protein: CASSVDLDTQYF

J gene: TRBJ2-5
D gene: TRBD2
CDR3 length: 16
clone size: -
V gene: TRBV7-2
CDR3 DNA: TGTGCCAGCAGCCCAGGACTAGCGGGAGGGCAGGAGACCCAGTACTTC
CDR3 protein: CASSPGLAGGQETQYF

J gene: TRBJ2-3
D gene: -
CDR3 length: 14
clone size: once
V gene: TRBV7-2
CDR3 DNA: TGTGCCAGCAGCTCGGAGAGGGCCGCAGATACGCAGTATTTT
CDR3 protein: CASSSERAADTQYF

J gene: TRBJ1-1
D gene: -
CDR3 length: 13
clone size: -
V gene: TRBV7-3
CDR3 DNA: TGTGCCAGCAGCGAGGCGGGGAACACTGAAGCTTTCTTT
CDR3 protein: CASSEAGNTEAFF

J gene: TRBJ1-5
D gene: -
CDR3 length: 15
clone size: -
V gene: TRBV6-4
CDR3 DNA: TGTGCCAGCAGTGACCCCGGGGATAGCAATCAGCCCCAGCATTTT
CDR3 protein: CASSDPGDSNQPQHF

J gene: TRBJ2-5
D gene: -
CDR3 length: 17
clone size: -
V gene: TRBV28
CDR3 DNA: TGTGCCAGCAGTCTAACTCCCGGGAAACCCTCCGTATGGACCCAGTACTTC
CDR3 protein: CASSLTPGKPSVWTQYF

J gene: TRBJ2-5
D gene: TRBD1
CDR3 length: 14
clone size: -
V gene: TRBV28
CDR3 DNA: TGTGCCAGCAGTCCGACAGGGCGCCAAGAGACCCAGTACTTC
CDR3 protein: CASSPTGRQETQYF

J gene: TRBJ2-7
D gene: TRBD1
CDR3 length: 14
clone size: few
V gene: TRBV28
CDR3 DNA: TGTGCCAGCAGTTTGGGACAGCCCCCCTACGAGCAGTACTTC
CDR3 protein: CASSLGQPPYEQYF

J gene: TRBJ2-7
D gene: -
CDR3 length: 12
clone size: -
V gene: TRBV28
CDR3 DNA: TGTGCCAGCCGGACGAGCTCCTACGAGCAGTACTTC
CDR3 protein: CASRTSSYEQYF

J gene: TRBJ2-4
D gene: TRBD2
CDR3 length: 17
clone size: -
V gene: TRBV29-1
CDR3 DNA: TGCAGCGGAGTTGGCTCTGGACTAGCGGGAATTAAAAACATTCAGTACTTC
CDR3 protein: CSGVGSGLAGIKNIQYF

J gene: TRBJ2-3
D gene: -
CDR3 length: 14
clone size: -
V gene: TRBV30
CDR3 DNA: TGTGCCTGGAGCAAAAGGGATCTCCGGGATACGCAGTATTTT
CDR3 protein: CAWSKRDLRDTQYF

J gene: TRBJ2-7
D gene: TRBD1
CDR3 length: 13
clone size: -
V gene: TRBV29-1
CDR3 DNA: TGCAGCGTCCCTGGACAGGGGGCTTACGAGCAGTACTTC
CDR3 protein: CSVPGQGAYEQYF

J gene: TRBJ2-4
D gene: TRBD1
CDR3 length: 16
clone size: few
V gene: TRBV11-2
CDR3 DNA: TGTGCCAGCAGCACCCAGGGGGCGGTGGCCAAAAACATTCAGTACTTC
CDR3 protein: CASSTQGAVAKNIQYF

J gene: TRBJ2-2
D gene: -
CDR3 length: 14
clone size: -
V gene: TRBV5-1
CDR3 DNA: TGCGCCAGCAGCTTGGTTGGGGACCCCGGGGAGCTGTTTTTT
CDR3 protein: CASSLVGDPGELFF

J gene: TRBJ1-1
D gene: -
CDR3 length: 13
clone size: -
V gene: TRBV18
CDR3 DNA: TGTGCCAGCTCAAATACACGGAACACTGAAGCTTTCTTT
CDR3 protein: CASSNTRNTEAFF

J gene: TRBJ2-2
D gene: -
CDR3 length: 15
clone size: -
V gene: TRBV7-2
CDR3 DNA: TGTGCCAGCAGCTTATACGGGATCGGCACCGGGGAGCTGTTTTTT
CDR3 protein: CASSLYGIGTGELFF

J gene: TRBJ2-4
D gene: -
CDR3 length: 15
clone size: -
V gene: TRBV10-3
CDR3 DNA: TGTGCCATCAGTGAGGGGACATTAGCCAAAAACATTCAGTACTTC
CDR3 protein: CAISEGTLAKNIQYF

J gene: TRBJ1-6
D gene: -
CDR3 length: 14
clone size: -
V gene: TRBV12-3/TRBV12-4
CDR3 DNA: TGTGCCAGCAGTTTACAGGGTTGGAATTCACCCCTCCACTTT
CDR3 protein: CASSLQGWNSPLHF

J gene: TRBJ2-1
D gene: TRBD2
CDR3 length: 16
clone size: -
V gene: TRBV20-1
CDR3 DNA: TGCAGTGCTAGTCCCCTTAGCGGGAGCTTTCTCAATGAGCAGTTCTTC
CDR3 protein: CSASPLSGSFLNEQFF

J gene: TRBJ1-5
D gene: -
CDR3 length: 15
clone size: -
V gene: TRBV2
CDR3 DNA: TGTGCCAGCAGTGAAGAGGGGCCCGGGAATCAGCCCCAGCATTTT
CDR3 protein: CASSEEGPGNQPQHF

J gene: TRBJ2-1
D gene: -
CDR3 length: 13
clone size: few
V gene: TRBV7-9
CDR3 DNA: TGTGCCAGCAGCTTACTACTAGCCGGTGAGCAGTTCTTC
CDR3 protein: CASSLLLAGEQFF

J gene: TRBJ1-4
D gene: TRBD1
CDR3 length: 18
clone size: -
V gene: TRBV9
CDR3 DNA: TGTGCCAGCAGCGAAGGATTTTTACAGGGGATGGAGTCTGAAAAACTGTTTTTT
CDR3 protein: CASSEGFLQGMESEKLFF

J gene: TRBJ1-5
D gene: TRBD1
CDR3 length: 17
clone size: few
V gene: TRBV6-2/TRBV6-3
CDR3 DNA: TGTGCCAGCAGTTACGAGGCAGGGGGCCGGAGCAATCAGCCCCAGCATTTT
CDR3 protein: CASSYEAGGRSNQPQHF

J gene: TRBJ2-2
D gene: -
CDR3 length: 12
clone size: -
V gene: TRBV13
CDR3 DNA: TGTGCCAGCAGCCCTATCGACGGGGAGCTGTTTTTT
CDR3 protein: CASSPIDGELFF

J gene: TRBJ2-3
D gene: -
CDR3 length: 12
clone size: -
V gene: TRBV5-1
CDR3 DNA: TGCGCCAGCGGGAGTAGCACAGATACGCAGTATTTT
CDR3 protein: CASGSSTDTQYF

J gene: TRBJ2-3
D gene: -
CDR3 length: 13
clone size: -
V gene: TRBV20-1
CDR3 DNA: TGCAGTGCTAGAGATCGACTAACAGATACGCAGTATTTT
CDR3 protein: CSARDRLTDTQYF

J gene: TRBJ2-1
D gene: -
CDR3 length: 12
clone size: few
V gene: TRBV6-6
CDR3 DNA: TGTGCCAGCAGTGAACTGGGGGATGAGCAGTTCTTC
CDR3 protein: CASSELGDEQFF

J gene: TRBJ2-3
D gene: -
CDR3 length: 17
clone size: -
V gene: TRBV3-1
CDR3 DNA: TGTGCCAGCAGCCAAGATTTGGGGACACCTAGCACAGATACGCAGTATTTT
CDR3 protein: CASSQDLGTPSTDTQYF

J gene: TRBJ2-3
D gene: -
CDR3 length: 15
clone size: few
V gene: TRBV9
CDR3 DNA: TGTGCCAGCAGCGTAGAGGGGAATCCCACAGATACGCAGTATTTT
CDR3 protein: CASSVEGNPTDTQYF

J gene: TRBJ2-7
D gene: -
CDR3 length: 12
clone size: -
V gene: TRBV12-3/TRBV12-4
CDR3 DNA: TGTGCCAGCAGCTTCGCCCGCTACGAGCAGTACTTC
CDR3 protein: CASSFARYEQYF

J gene: TRBJ2-7
D gene: -
CDR3 length: 13
clone size: -
V gene: TRBV7-8
CDR3 DNA: TGTGCCAGCAGCGTTAGCGGAAACTACGAGCAGTACTTC
CDR3 protein: CASSVSGNYEQYF

J gene: TRBJ2-3
D gene: -
CDR3 length: 13
clone size: -
V gene: TRBV12-5
CDR3 DNA: TGTGCTAGTGGTTTACACGGGCAAGATACGCAGTATTTT
CDR3 protein: CASGLHGQDTQYF